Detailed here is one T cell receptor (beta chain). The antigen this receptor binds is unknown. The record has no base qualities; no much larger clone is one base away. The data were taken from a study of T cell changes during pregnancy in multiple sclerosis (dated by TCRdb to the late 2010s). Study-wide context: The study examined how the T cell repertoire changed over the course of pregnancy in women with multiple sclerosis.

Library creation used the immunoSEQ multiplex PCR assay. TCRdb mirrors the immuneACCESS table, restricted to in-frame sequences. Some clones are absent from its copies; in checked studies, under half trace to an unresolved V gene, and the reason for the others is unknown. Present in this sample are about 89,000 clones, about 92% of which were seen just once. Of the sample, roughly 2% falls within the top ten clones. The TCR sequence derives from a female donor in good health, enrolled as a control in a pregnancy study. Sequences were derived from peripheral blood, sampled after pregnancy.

The CDR3 protein is CATETGTGRTEAFF. The nucleotide sequence is given as TGTGCCACCGAGACCGGGACAGGGAGGACTGAAGCTTTCTTT. The rearranged chain carries TRBV10-3 and TRBJ1-1, and 9 junctional nucleotides match TRBD1. The germline V gene yields ENHRY for CDR1 and SYGVKD for CDR2. V lost 10 bases and J lost 5 bases, and the count of bases not matched to a germline gene is 11. The CDR3 covers 14 residues, taking in both the cysteine and the phenylalanine. The only DNA kept is the CDR3, 42 bases in frame from the first base.